This paragraph reports one TCR beta chain. Study processing details: Reference gene primer amplification gave estimated nucleated cell counts. Measured with immunoSEQ multiplex PCR; TCRdb has only the in-frame clones, and not every one. That table supplies the V and J calls and clone size; D and trimming were determined from the DNA. Altogether about 88,000 clones are present, over 65% being singletons, with the ten largest covering about 14%. This CDR3 is built from 13 residues. V was clipped by 5 bases and J by 5 bases, with 13 bases between them. Germline V gene sequence: CDR1 SGHRS, CDR2 YFSETQ. The source of the sample is a study of blood T cell repertoires in COVID-19. As for the study in general: Samples of COVID-19 (acute and convalescent) were obtained from the United States, Italy and Spain. The analysed material was cDNA or gDNA that came from T cells, B-cell-depleted T cells, or PBMCs.

The chain joins TRBV5-1 to TRBJ1-1, with D possibly TRBD1 on 5 matching bases. Sequencing input: peripheral blood. The TCR comes from a woman between 65 and 79 years old with acute or convalescent COVID-19. The CDR3 DNA reads as TGCGCCAGCAGAGGGGTGGGTCCGACTGAAGCTTTCTTT. Protein product: CASRGVGPTEAFF.